The 28 T cell receptor beta chains below all came from one sample that was sequenced in a study of CD4+ T cells in melanoma. Using immunoSEQ multiplex PCR, the repertoire was profiled, and TCRdb retains in-frame clones only, with some absent. The data show about 140,000 clones, with around nine tenths seen just once and less than 2% held by the top ten. Every receptor here comes from a human donor with melanoma.

In DNA form, the CDR3 reads TGTGCCAGCAGCGTGACGAACGGAAACAATGAGCAGTTCTTC. This codes for CASSVTNGNNEQFF. The rearrangement joins TRBV9 to TRBJ2-1, with D uncertain. Germline CDR1 reads SGDLS; CDR2 reads YYNGEE. The CDR3 runs 14 residues. V was shortened by 2 bases and J by 5 bases, with 11 bases between the two germline ends.

The chain has TRBV6-1 and TRBJ1-2, with 9 bases fitting TRBD1. Germline loops: CDR1 MNHNS, CDR2 SASEGT. V lost 6 bases, J lost 5 bases, and 10 bases stayed unmatched. This CDR3 has 15 amino acids. This CDR3 reads CASSAPDRGLYGYTF. The CDR3 coding sequence is TGTGCCAGCAGCGCCCCGGACAGGGGCCTTTATGGCTACACCTTC.

This sequence joins TRBV19 and TRBJ1-5, with 12 bases matching TRBD1. Germline V gives CDR1 LNHDA, CDR2 SQIVND (reference sequence). The CDR3 loop spans 15 amino acids. V lost 6 bases, J lost 7 bases, and 7 bases stayed unmatched. The CDR3 loop reads CASRGTGGAKQPQHF. CDR3 sequence (DNA): TGTGCCAGTAGGGGGACAGGGGGCGCAAAACAGCCCCAGCATTTT.

The rearrangement joins TRBV5-1 to TRBJ1-3; D is uncertain. The V end was cut by 4 bases, the J end by 9 bases, with 23 bases between. The germline gives CDR1 SGHRS, CDR2 YFSETQ. The CDR3 runs to 16 residues. CDR3 in DNA: TGCGCCAGCAGCAAGACCGGGCCAGGCTTATCGGGCACCATATATTTT. Translated, it gives CASSKTGPGLSGTIYF.

The gene calls are TRBV6-5 and TRBJ1-2; no reliable D call. Germline V CDR1 and CDR2: MNHEY, SVGAGI. V shed 5 bases and J shed 0 bases, with 13 bases lying between them. The CDR3 is 15 amino acids. In DNA, the CDR3 is TGTGCCAGCAGTAGTTTAGGCAGTTCTAACTATGGCTACACCTTC. Translated: CASSSLGSSNYGYTF.

The chain recombines TRBV19 with TRBJ1-2; D remains unclear. CDR3 size: 13 residues. Trimming removed 6 bases from V and 4 bases from J, with 12 bases in between. Germline V lookup: CDR1 LNHDA, CDR2 SQIVND (reference sequence). The DNA of the CDR3 is TGTGCCAGTAGGCAGGCGTTGGGCTATGGCTACACCTTC. This codes for CASRQALGYGYTF.

The J gene is TRBJ1-3, the V gene TRBV7-9; 7 bases map to TRBD1. The V gene end was trimmed by 1 base and the J gene end by 0 bases; junction bases not matched to a gene: 3. CDR1 and CDR2 (germline): SEHNR, FQNEAQ (reference sequence). The CDR3 runs to 16 residues. The CDR3 loop is CASSLGTGISGNTIYF. In DNA, the CDR3 is TGTGCCAGCAGCTTAGGGACAGGCATCTCTGGAAACACCATATATTTT. Complete variable domain (other parts from reference TRBV7-9 and TRBJ1-3): DTGVSQNPRHKITKRGQNVTFRCDPISEHNRLYWYRQTLGQGPEFLTYFQNEAQLEKSRLLSDRFSAERPKGSFSTLEIQRTEQGDSAMYLCASSLGTGISGNTIYFGEGSWLTVV.

CDR3 loop: CASSPQDNRGYGYTF. The CDR3 nucleotides are TGTGCCAGCTCACCACAAGATAACAGGGGTTATGGCTACACCTTC. The rearrangement joins TRBV18 to TRBJ1-2; TRBD1 matches at 7 bases. The J segment lost 5 bases and the V segment lost 1 base, leaving 7 bases of the junction unmatched. Germline CDR1 and CDR2: KGHSH and LQKENI. There are 15 residues in the CDR3.

The CDR3 nucleotides read TGTGCCAGCAGTGAAACTGAGCTAGCAACCAGCGAGCAGTACTTC. Translating gives CASSETELATSEQYF. The chain carries TRBV2 and TRBJ2-7; the D gene is possibly TRBD2 (5 bases). CDR1 is SNHLY and CDR2 is FYNNEI in the germline V gene. This CDR3 is 15 amino acids long. Trimming took 2 bases from V and 6 from J, leaving 17 bases between them.

The rearrangement uses TRBV5-1 and TRBJ2-2; TRBD1 might be the D (6 bases). The V gene's germline CDR1 is SGHRS and CDR2 YFSETQ. The length of the CDR3 is 14 residues. Trimming removed 6 bases at V and 2 bases at J, with 11 bases between. CDR3 nucleotide sequence: TGCGCCAGCAACTTAGGGGGAAACACCGGGGAGCTGTTTTTT. Its protein product is CASNLGGNTGELFF.

The chain uses TRBV21-1 and TRBJ1-6. TRBV21-1 is annotated as a pseudogene. The CDR3 runs 15 residues. For the CDR3, the DNA is TGTGCCAGCAGCAAAGGGCGGATTGGGGGTTCACCCCTCCACTTT. It codes for CASSKGRIGGSPLHF.

This chain joins TRBV6-6 and TRBJ1-2, with D uncertain. The CDR3 length is 13 residues. V was cut by 1 base and J by 6 bases, with 9 bases left in between. Germline CDR1 and CDR2: MNHNY and SVGAGI (reference sequence). The CDR3 sequence is CASSYYRGNGYTF. The CDR3 DNA reads as TGTGCCAGCAGTTACTACAGAGGGAATGGCTACACCTTC.

The sample holds one count of this clone. The V call is TRBV7-3, the J call TRBJ2-3; D unresolved. Germline CDR1 SGHTA, CDR2 FQGTGA. Trimming took off 1 base at V and 6 bases at J, with 11 bases between the two ends. The CDR3 length is 14 residues. The DNA of the CDR3 is TGTGCCAGCAGCTTAATTTCCATCGGCGATACGCAGTATTTT. Protein sequence: CASSLISIGDTQYF.

V and J are TRBV5-6 and TRBJ1-5; D remains unclear. The CDR3 contains 13 residues. Germline CDR1 SGHDT, CDR2 YYEEEE. The ends were cut back, 4 bases at V and 6 bases at J, with 11 bases in the middle. The CDR3 loop reads CASSAREGQPQHF. The CDR3 DNA reads as TGTGCCAGCAGCGCGAGGGAGGGTCAGCCCCAGCATTTT. Together with reference TRBV5-6 and TRBJ1-5, the CDR3 gives the full variable domain: DAGVTQSPTHLIKTRGQQVTLRCSPKSGHDTVSWYQQALGQGPQFIFQYYEEEERQRGNFPDRFSGHQFPNYSSELNVNALLLGDSALYLCASSAREGQPQHFGDGTRLSIL.

The CDR3 reads CASSSGVQGDTQYF. The CDR3 DNA reads TGTGCCAGCAGTTCTGGGGTTCAGGGAGATACGCAGTATTTT. The V gene is TRBV27, the J gene TRBJ2-3; D may be TRBD1 (5 bases). V was cut by 4 bases and J by 5 bases, with 13 bases left in between. The CDR3 is made up of 14 amino acids. Per germline, CDR1 MNHEY and CDR2 SMNVEV (reference sequence).

The V call is TRBV2, the J call TRBJ2-1; TRBD1 matches 7 bases. The CDR3 contains 13 residues. With V trimmed by 8 bases and J by 12 bases, 13 bases remained unmatched. The germline CDR1 and CDR2 sequences are SNHLY and FYNNEI. This chain's CDR3 is CASGLQDRVSQFF. CDR3 DNA: TGTGCCAGCGGATTGCAAGACAGGGTTTCGCAGTTCTTC.

This sequence joins TRBV4-1 and TRBJ1-1; maybe TRBD1 (5 bases). CDR1 is MGHRA and CDR2 is YSYEKL in the germline V gene. The CDR3 is 18 amino acids. V dropped 1 base and J dropped 1 base, with 19 bases sitting between them. The CDR3 nucleotides read TGCGCCAGCAGCCAAGTGGAGATCGGGGGAGGGCGGAACACTGAAGCTTTCTTT. Translating it yields CASSQVEIGGGRNTEAFF.

The V gene is TRBV2, the J gene TRBJ2-5, with 7 nucleotides matching TRBD1. Germline values: CDR1 SNHLY, CDR2 FYNNEI. V was pared by 8 bases and J by 3 bases, with 6 bases of the junction left unmatched. This CDR3 has 13 amino acids. The CDR3 DNA reads as TGTGCCAGCGACAGGGTTCGGGAAGAGACCCAGTACTTC. Translated: CASDRVREETQYF.

This rearrangement joins TRBV9 to TRBJ1-6; 11 bases align to TRBD1. The CDR3 has 15 amino acids. The J segment lost 10 bases and the V segment lost 4 bases, leaving 7 bases of the junction unmatched. CDR1 and CDR2 (germline): SGDLS, YYNGEE. The CDR3 nucleotides are TGTGCCAGCAGCTTGACGGGACAGGGGGAATCACCCCTCCACTTT. This translates into CASSLTGQGESPLHF. Variable domain in full (rest from reference TRBV9 and TRBJ1-6): DSGVTQTPKHLITATGQRVTLRCSPRSGDLSVYWYQQSLDQGLQFLIQYYNGEERAKGNILERFSAQQFPDLHSELNLSSLELGDSALYFCASSLTGQGESPLHFGNGTRLTVT.

The V call is TRBV27, the J call TRBJ1-6; perhaps TRBD1 as D (5 bases). Trimming shortened V by 5 bases and J by 6 bases, and 17 bases separated the two germline ends. Germline CDR1 MNHEY, CDR2 SMNVEV (reference sequence). The CDR3 is 16 amino acids. CDR3 DNA sequence: TGTGCCAGCAGTCCGCGGGGGGTGGTGACTAATTCACCCCTCCACTTT. Translated: CASSPRGVVTNSPLHF.

The V and J genes are TRBV5-1 and TRBJ1-1, with a tentative D call TRBD1 (5 bases). Germline CDR1 is SGHRS and CDR2 is YFSETQ. The V and J ends lost 0 bases and 1 base respectively, with 7 bases between them. This CDR3 has 14 residues. CDR3 sequence (DNA): TGCGCCAGCAGCTTGGGGGACGGGAACACTGAAGCTTTCTTT. Encoded protein: CASSLGDGNTEAFF.

This clone was recorded a few times. The chain employs TRBV20-1 and TRBJ1-1; D gene ambiguous. The CDR3 loop spans 11 amino acids. V dropped 6 bases and J dropped 3 bases, with 8 bases sitting between them. The germline V gene has CDR1 DFQATT and CDR2 SNEGSKA (reference sequence). The CDR3 bases are TGCAGTGCCTGGCAGTACACTGAAGCTTTCTTT. Its protein product is CSAWQYTEAFF.

V usage is TRBV4-2 and J usage is TRBJ2-5; the D gene is possibly TRBD2 (7 bases). CDR3 size: 19 residues. The V end lost 1 base, the J end lost 2 bases, and 23 bases lay between the germline ends. Germline assignment: CDR1 LGHNA and CDR2 YNFKEQ. CDR3 sequence (DNA): TGTGCCAGCAGCCAAGTAGTAGGAGGGGGGGGCGGAGGGCAAGAGACCCAGTACTTC. The encoded protein is CASSQVVGGGGGGQETQYF.

The J gene is TRBJ2-3, the V gene TRBV27; D unclear. V lost 8 bases and J lost 2, with 17 bases in between. The CDR3 length is 15 residues. Germline V gene data show CDR1 as MNHEY and CDR2 as SMNVEV (reference sequence). CDR3 region: CASRPFGVSTDTQYF. The CDR3, as DNA: TGTGCCAGCCGTCCGTTCGGCGTGTCCACAGATACGCAGTATTTT.

This clone was counted once. The J gene is TRBJ2-1, the V gene TRBV9; 12 positions agree with TRBD2. This CDR3 spans 16 amino acids. After removal of 2 bases from V and 7 bases from J, the junction contained 7 bases not matched to a gene. Germline CDR1 is SGDLS and CDR2 is YYNGEE. The CDR3 nucleotides are TGTGCCAGCAGCGTCGATTCTAGCGGGGGGGCGAATGAGCAGTTCTTC. It codes for CASSVDSSGGANEQFF.

The chain employs TRBV6-5 and TRBJ1-2; no reliable D call. Germline V gene sequence: CDR1 MNHEY, CDR2 SVGAGI. The V and J ends lost 5 bases and 5 bases respectively, with 6 bases between them. The CDR3 consists of 11 residues. The CDR3 loop is CASSRQYGYTF. The CDR3 nucleotides read TGTGCCAGCAGTCGCCAGTATGGCTACACCTTC.

The rearrangement links TRBV27 to TRBJ2-2, with 7 bases fitting TRBD2. Germline assignment: CDR1 MNHEY and CDR2 SMNVEV (reference sequence). With 1 base clipped from V and 3 bases from J, the junction kept 2 bases outside the gene matches. This CDR3 comprises 15 residues. CDR3 sequence reads: CASSLLGGDTGELFF. The CDR3 DNA reads TGTGCCAGCAGTTTATTGGGAGGGGACACCGGGGAGCTGTTTTTT.

The rearrangement uses TRBV4-1 and TRBJ2-7, with D tentatively TRBD2 (5 bases). Trimming stripped 4 bases from V and 4 bases from J, with 26 bases between. CDR3 length: 18 residues. Germline V gene data show CDR1 as MGHRA and CDR2 as YSYEKL. CDR3 in amino acids: CASSPLGRVARTEYEQYF. In nucleotides, the CDR3 is TGCGCCAGCAGCCCCCTCGGGCGGGTCGCCCGCACAGAGTACGAGCAGTACTTC.